Listed below are T cell receptor beta chains from one sample, sequenced in a study of cytotoxic CD8 clonotypes in ibrutinib-treated CLL. This table comes from immunoSEQ multiplex PCR, and its TCRdb copy is limited to in-frame clones, with some not included. The sample holds tens of thousands of clones, approximately 54% seen once. The sample in question was PBMCs, obtained after 12 months of ibrutinib treatment. The source is a human donor with chronic lymphocytic leukemia. Both conserved end residues are part of each CDR3. D genes are given only for firm matches. The listing skips clone size in some rows; elsewhere it reads once, few, many or a size class.

.	TRBV28	TRBJ2-2	.	TGTGCCAGCTCCCGGGACACCGGGGAGCTGTTTTTT	CASSRDTGELFF
.	TRBV5-4	TRBJ2-7	.	TGTGCCGGGAGCGATTTTCCTTACGAGCAGTACTTC	CAGSDFPYEQYF
TRBD1	TRBV6-6	TRBJ1-1	few	TGTGCCAGCAGTTACAAGGGGGCCGACACTGAAGCTTTCTTT	CASSYKGADTEAFF
TRBD1	TRBV6-5	TRBJ2-7	.	TGTGCCAGCAACCGACAGGGATCCTACGAGCAGTACTTC	CASNRQGSYEQYF
.	TRBV15	TRBJ2-3	.	TGTGCCACCAGAAAAGACCAGGGTTCGGCAACAGATACGCAGTATTTT	CATRKDQGSATDTQYF
.	TRBV4-2	TRBJ2-2	.	TGTGCCAGCAGTCTGGGACGGAACACCGGGGAGCTGTTTTTT	CASSLGRNTGELFF
.	TRBV6-6	TRBJ1-2	.	TGTGCCAGCAGTTCCGGGACAACGTATGGCTACACCTTC	CASSSGTTYGYTF
.	TRBV11-2	TRBJ1-4	.	TGTGCCAGTCCGGGAGGCCCAACTAATGAAAAACTGTTTTTT	CASPGGPTNEKLFF
.	TRBV30	TRBJ1-5	few	TGTGCCTGGAGTGCGGATAATCAGCCCCAGCATTTT	CAWSADNQPQHF
.	TRBV25-1	TRBJ1-4	.	TGTGCCAGCAGTGAATGGGGGAATGAAAAACTGTTTTTT	CASSEWGNEKLFF
.	TRBV21-1	TRBJ1-5	few	TGTGCCAGCAGCAACGGGGCCCCCAATCAGCCCCAGCATTTT	CASSNGAPNQPQHF
.	TRBV4-1	TRBJ2-2	.	TGCGCCAGCAGCCAAGCACACATTACCGGGGAGCTGTTTTTT	CASSQAHITGELFF
TRBD1	TRBV10-3	TRBJ1-2	few	TGTGCCATCAGTGCAGGGACAGGGCTCGGCTACACCTTC	CAISAGTGLGYTF
.	TRBV19	TRBJ1-1	once	TGTGCCAGTAGTATAGTAGGGGCCAAGAACACTGAAGCTTTCTTT	CASSIVGAKNTEAFF
.	TRBV28	TRBJ1-5	few	TGTGCCAGCAGCCGATTGGGTGGGGGGGATTTAGCCCAGCATTTT	CASSRLGGGDLAQHF